The 8 T cell receptor beta chains below were found in one sample sequenced in a study of cytomegalovirus exposure and HLA in healthy donors. This table comes from immunoSEQ multiplex PCR, and its TCRdb copy is limited to in-frame clones, with some not included. The sample contains approximately 300,000 clones, roughly 87% of which appear only once. Sequenced input: PBMCs. Every receptor here comes from a woman in her twenties or thirties in good health and CMV-seropositive.

The chain joins TRBV5-1 to TRBJ2-5, with D unresolved. Germline-derived CDR1 and CDR2 are SGHRS and YFSETQ. The CDR3 has 15 amino acids. V shed 3 bases and J shed 4 bases, with 16 bases lying between them. CDR3 sequence reads: CASSSPAPELETQYF. The CDR3 DNA reads as TGCGCCAGCAGCTCCCCCGCCCCCGAGTTAGAGACCCAGTACTTC.

This rearrangement joins TRBV9 to TRBJ2-5; 11 nucleotides align to TRBD1. J gave up 6 bases and V 4 bases, and 5 bases lay outside the gene matches. Per germline, CDR1 SGDLS and CDR2 YYNGEE. The CDR3 extends over 14 amino acids. The CDR3 DNA is TGTGCCAGCAGCTTCGGGACAGGGGGACAGACCCAGTACTTC. This codes for CASSFGTGGQTQYF.

The chain has TRBV28 and TRBJ2-7; D unclear. This CDR3 spans 14 amino acids. V was trimmed by 2 bases and J by 5 bases, leaving 13 bases between them. CDR1 MDHEN and CDR2 SYDVKM come from the germline V gene. The CDR3 here is CASSLDAVRDEQYF. The CDR3 DNA follows: TGTGCCAGCAGTTTAGATGCTGTTAGGGACGAGCAGTACTTC.

V gene TRBV14 combines with J gene TRBJ2-3, with TRBD1 identical over 7 bases. From germline, CDR1 is SGHDN and CDR2 FVKESK. The CDR3 covers 14 residues. The junction had 3 bases not matched to a gene; V was cut back by 4 bases and J by 2 bases. Written as DNA, the CDR3 is TGTGCCAGCAGCCGGGGACAGTACACAGATACGCAGTATTTT. It translates to CASSRGQYTDTQYF. Together with reference TRBV14 and TRBJ2-3, the CDR3 gives the full variable domain: EAGVTQFPSHSVIEKGQTVTLRCDPISGHDNLYWYRRVMGKEIKFLLHFVKESKQDESGMPNNRFLAERTGGTYSTLKVQPAELEDSGVYFCASSRGQYTDTQYFGPGTRLTVL.

The chain recombines TRBV27 with TRBJ1-1; weak D call: TRBD1 (5 bases). This CDR3 contains 13 residues. Between the trimmed V and J ends, which lost 2 bases and 1 base, there was a span of 5 bases. Germline CDR1 and CDR2: MNHEY and SMNVEV (reference sequence). CDR3 sequence (DNA): TGTGCCAGCAGTTTAGGGGCGAACACTGAAGCTTTCTTT. Translated, it gives CASSLGANTEAFF.

The chain recombines TRBV5-5 with TRBJ2-7; TRBD1 might be the D (6 bases). V was clipped by 3 bases and J by 5 bases, with 6 bases between them. This CDR3 has 11 residues. Germline CDR1 SGHKS, CDR2 YYEKEE (reference sequence). This CDR3 reads CASSWTDEQYF. DNA of the CDR3: TGTGCCAGCAGCTGGACAGACGAGCAGTACTTC.

This chain joins TRBV11-2 and TRBJ2-3; 9 positions agree with TRBD2. Germline assignment: CDR1 SGHAT and CDR2 FQNNGV. The V gene end was trimmed by 2 bases and the J gene end by 5 bases; junction bases not matched to a gene: 8. The CDR3 consists of 16 residues. CDR3 in amino acids: CASSLMGGGALDTQYF. The CDR3 DNA reads TGTGCCAGCAGCTTAATGGGCGGGGGGGCCTTAGATACGCAGTATTTT.

Here the CDR3 DNA reads TGCGCCAGCAGCCATTACAATGAGCAGTTCTTC. It encodes CASSHYNEQFF. V usage is TRBV4-3 and J usage is TRBJ2-1; D is undetermined. Germline V CDR1 and CDR2: LGHNA, YSLEER. The CDR3 runs 11 residues. V was cut by 3 bases and J by 4 bases, with 1 base left in between.